The entry below gives a single T cell receptor beta chain sequence along with its context. Its antigen remains unknown. Mixed chimerism was transient after nonmyeloablative marrow transplants from related graft donors. Sequencing was performed with immunoSEQ multiplex PCR; in TCRdb, only in-frame clones are kept and a portion is missing. The table lists about 64,000 clones, 80% to 90% of them singletons. Germline V gene sequence: CDR1 LGHNT, CDR2 FRNRAP. CDR3 length equals 19 residues. V lost 0 bases and J lost 5; bases outside the gene matches: 17. The sample originates from a study of Tregs in tolerant kidney transplant recipients. General study results and limits: Some patients' samples used different primers over time, so nucleotide sequences weren't comparable. The most relevant donor-specific Treg TCRbeta repertoire apparently came from expansion with activated donor B cells.

The clonotype was recovered from a human patient who received a combined kidney and bone marrow transplant. Some T cells may be provided by the graft donor. The J gene is TRBJ2-7, the V gene TRBV12-5, with 9 nucleotides matching TRBD2. Sequences were derived from CD4+ T cells from blood (PBMCs), sampled 6 months after the transplant. CDR3 region: CASGLVLFGMELAGDEQYF. The CDR3 coding sequence is TGTGCTAGTGGTTTGGTACTTTTCGGGATGGAGTTAGCGGGAGACGAGCAGTACTTC.